The 32 T cell receptor beta chains listed next were all sequenced from one sample in a study of T cell responses to AZD1222 COVID-19 vaccine. Clones were sequenced by immunoSEQ multiplex PCR, and TCRdb holds only the in-frame ones, with some missing. The data show roughly 130,000 clones, about 88% seen once. Sequences were derived from peripheral blood, sampled on day 0 of MenACWY control vaccination. Every receptor here comes from an adult in good health.

Of note for this clone: The same CDR3 is also encoded by other DNA sequences in this sample. V is TRBV7-2 and J is TRBJ2-5, with 8 positions matching TRBD1. Trimming removed 1 base from V and 5 bases from J; junction bases left unmatched: 0. Germline CDR1 SGHTA, CDR2 FQGNSA. The CDR3 extends over 13 amino acids. This CDR3 reads CASSLGQGETQYF. The CDR3, as DNA: TGTGCCAGCAGCTTAGGACAGGGGGAGACCCAGTACTTC.

This clone turned up a few times. The rearrangement uses TRBV7-2 and TRBJ1-2, with D possibly being TRBD1 (6 bases). The CDR3 runs to 14 residues. Germline V lookup: CDR1 SGHTA, CDR2 FQGNSA. The germline V and J ends were trimmed by 5 bases and 3 bases, with 13 bases remaining between them. CDR3 coding DNA: TGTGCCAGCAGCCTTAGGAGGGGGTACTATGGCTACACCTTC. Its protein product is CASSLRRGYYGYTF. The full variable domain, in which reference TRBV7-2 and TRBJ1-2 provide the parts outside the CDR3, is GAGVSQSPSNKVTEKGKDVELRCDPISGHTALYWYRQSLGQGLEFLIYFQGNSAPDKSGLPSDRFSAERTGGSVSTLTIQRTQQEDSAVYLCASSLRRGYYGYTFGSGTRLTVV.

V is TRBV10-3 and J is TRBJ1-2; possible D gene TRBD1, 5 bases. Germline V gives CDR1 ENHRY, CDR2 SYGVKD. This CDR3 is built from 18 residues. V shed 2 bases and J shed 6 bases, with 25 bases lying between them. CDR3 nucleotide sequence: TGTGCCATCAGTGAGAGGGCCGGGACCGCCTTGTCTGGGGATGGCTACACCTTC. Protein: CAISERAGTALSGDGYTF.

The CDR3 here is CASSVRQGIAGELFF. CDR3 bases: TGTGCCAGCAGTGTCCGACAGGGTATCGCCGGGGAGCTGTTTTTT. This chain connects TRBV2 to TRBJ2-2, with TRBD1 matching 7 bases. The CDR3 consists of 15 residues. V shed 4 bases, J shed 6 bases, and the junction held 8 bases outside the gene matches. Germline V lookup: CDR1 SNHLY, CDR2 FYNNEI. The whole variable domain, filled in from reference TRBV2 and TRBJ2-2, reads EPEVTQTPSHQVTQMGQEVILRCVPISNHLYFYWYRQILGQKVEFLVSFYNNEISEKSEIFDDQFSVERPDGSNFTLKIRSTKLEDSAMYFCASSVRQGIAGELFFGEGSRLTVL.

This clone has more than one count but fewer than ten. This chain uses TRBV5-5 with TRBJ2-7; 11 bases match TRBD2. The J segment lost 5 bases and the V segment lost 2 bases, leaving 6 bases of the junction unmatched. Germline CDR1 reads SGHKS; CDR2 reads YYEKEE (reference sequence). The length of the CDR3 is 15 residues. This chain's CDR3 is CASSLLAGVRHEQYF. The CDR3, as DNA: TGTGCCAGCAGCTTACTAGCGGGAGTTCGTCACGAGCAGTACTTC. The whole variable domain, remainder taken from reference TRBV5-5 and TRBJ2-7, is DAGVTQSPTHLIKTRGQQVTLRCSPISGHKSVSWYQQVLGQGPQFIFQYYEKEERGRGNFPDRFSARQFPNYSSELNVNALLLGDSALYLCASSLLAGVRHEQYFGPGTRLTVT.

The chain couples TRBV19 to TRBJ2-3; D may be TRBD1 (6 bases). Germline V lookup: CDR1 LNHDA, CDR2 SQIVND (reference sequence). The germline V and J ends were trimmed by 6 bases and 1 base, with 14 bases remaining between them. The CDR3 runs to 15 residues. CDR3 DNA sequence: TGTGCCAGTAGAAGAGGGGACACTCGCACAGATACGCAGTATTTT. This encodes CASRRGDTRTDTQYF. The full variable domain, in which reference TRBV19 and TRBJ2-3 provide the parts outside the CDR3, is DGGITQSPKYLFRKEGQNVTLSCEQNLNHDAMYWYRQDPGQGLRLIYYSQIVNDFQKGDIAEGYSVSREKKESFPLTVTSAQKNPTAFYLCASRRGDTRTDTQYFGPGTRLTVL.

This chain links TRBV3-1 (or the pseudogene TRBV3-2) with TRBJ1-1; D perhaps matches TRBD1 (6 bases). Trimming left V 7 bases short and J 4 bases short, with 13 bases between. CDR1 and CDR2 from the germline V gene are LGHDT and YNNKEL (reference sequence). The length of the CDR3 is 13 residues. CDR3 sequence reads: CASKKGGGTEAFF. The CDR3 coding sequence is TGTGCCAGCAAGAAGGGGGGAGGCACTGAAGCTTTCTTT.

The chain recombines TRBV7-8 with TRBJ1-1; D not resolved. The CDR3 loop spans 14 amino acids. The V gene's germline CDR1 is SGHVS and CDR2 FQNEAQ. V lost 7 bases to trimming and J lost 1 base, with 13 bases between them. CDR3 nucleotides: TGTGCCAGCACCCTAACCAGGCAGAACACTGAAGCTTTCTTT. Protein product: CASTLTRQNTEAFF.

CDR3 amino acids: CASSLKGLAGGTYNEQFF. The CDR3 region has the DNA TGTGCCAGCAGCTTAAAGGGGCTAGCGGGAGGGACTTACAATGAGCAGTTCTTC. The chain is built from TRBV7-9 and TRBJ2-1; TRBD2 matches 12 bases. V gave up 2 bases and J gave up 4 bases; unmatched junction bases: 9. Germline loops: CDR1 SEHNR, CDR2 FQNEAQ (reference sequence). This CDR3 is built from 18 residues.

In its sample, this clone was seen once. The V and J genes are TRBV2 and TRBJ1-6; 7 nucleotides align to TRBD1. V lost 1 base, J lost 4 bases, and 7 bases stayed unmatched. CDR3 size: 17 residues. CDR1 is SNHLY, CDR2 FYNNEI, per germline. The chain's CDR3 is CASSEVKGQSYNSPLHF. The CDR3 DNA reads as TGTGCCAGCAGTGAAGTTAAGGGACAGAGTTATAATTCACCCCTCCACTTT.

The CDR3 sequence is CASSSRRYSYEQYF. The CDR3, as DNA: TGTGCCAGCAGCTCCAGAAGGTACTCCTACGAGCAGTACTTC. The chain has TRBV11-2 and TRBJ2-7, with unresolved D. Germline V CDR1 and CDR2: SGHAT, FQNNGV. CDR3 length: 14 residues. With 4 bases removed from V and 0 bases from J, the gap between germline ends came to 10 bases.

The chain is built from TRBV9 and TRBJ2-2; TRBD2 is a possible D gene (6 bases). From germline, CDR1 is SGDLS and CDR2 YYNGEE. This CDR3 has 15 residues. Trimming left V 7 bases short and J 7 bases short, with 20 bases between. The CDR3 here is CASSEVGGSGGELFF. The CDR3, as DNA: TGTGCCAGCTCCGAGGTCGGGGGTTCGGGCGGGGAGCTGTTTTTT.

The rearrangement links TRBV28 to TRBJ2-1; D call uncertain. The V gene lost 3 bases and the J gene lost 8 bases, with 5 bases spanning the gap. This CDR3 region has 11 residues. The V gene's germline CDR1 is MDHEN and CDR2 SYDVKM. Written as DNA, the CDR3 is TGTGCCAGCAGTTTTTCCCATGAGCAGTTCTTC. It yields the protein CASSFSHEQFF.

V gene TRBV5-1 combines with J gene TRBJ1-4; TRBD1 matches 9 bases. The CDR3 is 20 amino acids. In germline, CDR1 is SGHRS, CDR2 YFSETQ. The junction had 16 bases not matched to a gene; V was cut back by 2 bases and J by 2 bases. Written as DNA, the CDR3 is TGCGCCAGCAGCTTTCATTGGGACAGGGTAATTTCTTCCACTAATGAAAAACTGTTTTTT. This encodes CASSFHWDRVISSTNEKLFF.

This clone was counted only a few times. The V gene is TRBV28, the J gene TRBJ1-1; D perhaps matches TRBD1 (6 bases). V lost 8 bases, J lost 0 bases, and 13 bases lay in between. The CDR3 contains 14 residues. Germline V gives CDR1 MDHEN, CDR2 SYDVKM. CDR3 sequence reads: CASGSGAMNTEAFF. The CDR3 nucleotides are TGTGCCAGCGGCTCGGGGGCCATGAACACTGAAGCTTTCTTT.

V and J are TRBV29-1 and TRBJ2-2; D might be TRBD1 or TRBD2, each matching 6 bases. This CDR3 contains 16 residues. Germline CDR1 and CDR2: SQVTM and ANQGSEA. The germline V and J ends were trimmed by 4 bases and 1 base, with 16 bases remaining between them. The CDR3 loop is CSVVHREAGNTGELFF. The DNA of the CDR3 is TGCAGCGTTGTTCACAGGGAAGCGGGGAACACCGGGGAGCTGTTTTTT.

The chain is built from TRBV29-1 and TRBJ2-7, with D possibly matching TRBD1 (5 bases). The CDR3 totals 12 residues. With 5 bases removed from V and 4 bases from J, the gap between germline ends came to 12 bases. Per the germline V gene, CDR1 is SQVTM and CDR2 is ANQGSEA. The CDR3 sequence: CSVRQYPYEQYF. DNA for the CDR3: TGCAGCGTTCGACAGTATCCTTACGAGCAGTACTTC.

This chain connects TRBV28 to TRBJ2-7, with TRBD1 as a possible D gene (5 bases). The germline V and J ends were trimmed by 3 bases and 3 bases, with 12 bases remaining between them. CDR1 and CDR2 from the germline V gene are MDHEN and SYDVKM. The CDR3 covers 14 residues. This CDR3 reads CASSFGIGDYEQYF. CDR3 nucleotide sequence: TGTGCCAGCAGTTTTGGGATAGGGGACTACGAGCAGTACTTC.

This clone was counted a single time. The chain couples TRBV10-2 to TRBJ2-5; D is undetermined. From germline, CDR1 is WSHSY and CDR2 SAAADI. V shed 10 bases and J shed 5 bases, with 14 bases lying between them. The CDR3 consists of 12 residues. The CDR3 here is CATASKRETQYF. CDR3 sequence (DNA): TGCGCCACCGCCAGCAAAAGGGAGACCCAGTACTTC.

This chain joins TRBV3-1 (or the pseudogene TRBV3-2) and TRBJ1-6; D is perhaps TRBD1 (5 bases). Trimming shortened V by 0 bases and J by 2 bases, and 8 bases separated the two germline ends. This CDR3 has 16 residues. Germline assignment: CDR1 LGHDT and CDR2 YNNKEL (reference sequence). CDR3 DNA sequence: TGTGCCAGCAGCCAAGAACGGGGCGCCTATAATTCACCCCTCCACTTT. Encoded protein: CASSQERGAYNSPLHF.

This clone was detected only a few times. The chain links TRBV28 to TRBJ1-3; D is ambiguous. This CDR3 has 18 amino acids. CDR1 and CDR2 (germline): MDHEN, SYDVKM. V lost 5 bases and J 0 bases, leaving 20 bases between the germline ends. The CDR3 loop reads CASSKGLRFRTSGNTIYF. In nucleotides, the CDR3 is TGTGCCAGCAGTAAAGGGCTTCGATTCAGGACCTCTGGAAACACCATATATTTT.

The genes are TRBV6-5 and TRBJ1-2; tentative D call: TRBD1 (5 bases). Germline loops: CDR1 MNHEY, CDR2 SVGAGI. V lost 0 bases and J 7 bases, leaving 18 bases between the germline ends. This CDR3 is 16 amino acids long. In DNA form, the CDR3 reads TGTGCCAGCAGTTACTCGATCACAGGATTCATGGGTGGCTACACCTTC. Its protein product is CASSYSITGFMGGYTF.

This clone was observed once. The V gene is TRBV6-1, the J gene TRBJ1-6; D is ambiguous. Trimming stripped 7 bases from V and 0 bases from J, with 10 bases between. Germline V gene lookup returns CDR1 MNHNS and CDR2 SASEGT. The CDR3 contains 15 residues. The DNA of the CDR3 is TGTGCCAGCACTTCGGAGAGCTCCTATAATTCACCCCTCCACTTT. This codes for CASTSESSYNSPLHF.

V gene TRBV7-9 combines with J gene TRBJ2-7; D remains unclear. Germline V gene sequence: CDR1 SEHNR, CDR2 FQNEAQ (reference sequence). The CDR3 totals 12 residues. V shed 3 bases and J shed 7 bases, with 10 bases lying between them. The CDR3 nucleotides are TGTGCCAGCAGCTTTCTCGATGGGGAGCAGTACTTC. This translates into CASSFLDGEQYF.

This clone was observed a few times. The chain uses TRBV5-1 and TRBJ1-1; D is uncertain. Per the germline V gene, CDR1 is SGHRS and CDR2 is YFSETQ. Trimming took off 2 bases at V and 2 bases at J, with 13 bases between the two ends. The CDR3 length is 15 residues. CDR3 in amino acids: CASSFRGAPNTEAFF. Here the CDR3 DNA reads TGCGCCAGCAGCTTCCGTGGAGCGCCCAACACTGAAGCTTTCTTT.

In nucleotides, the CDR3 is TGTGCCAGCAGCGGACGATCCCGGGAGCAGTTCTTC. Its translation is CASSGRSREQFF. This chain joins TRBV7-8 and TRBJ2-1; D call uncertain. The CDR3 is made up of 12 amino acids. Trimming shortened V by 5 bases and J by 10 bases, and 12 bases separated the two germline ends. In germline, CDR1 is SGHVS, CDR2 FQNEAQ.

This rearrangement joins TRBV7-6 to TRBJ2-7, with D possibly being TRBD1 (6 bases). CDR3 size: 14 residues. Germline CDR1 reads SGHVS; CDR2 reads FNYEAQ. V was pared by 5 bases and J by 4 bases, with 15 bases between. CDR3 sequence reads: CASSPQEGGYEQYF. As DNA, the CDR3 is TGTGCCAGCAGCCCTCAGGAAGGGGGATACGAGCAGTACTTC. Full variable domain (rest looked up from reference TRBV7-6 and TRBJ2-7): GAGVSQSPRYKVTKRGQDVALRCDPISGHVSLYWYRQALGQGPEFLTYFNYEAQQDKSGLPNDRFSAERPEGSISTLTIQRTEQRDSAMYRCASSPQEGGYEQYFGPGTRLTVT.

CDR3 sequence reads: CAWSVAGYEQYF. The CDR3 DNA reads as TGTGCCTGGAGTGTAGCGGGTTACGAGCAGTACTTC. V gene TRBV30 combines with J gene TRBJ2-7, with D possibly being TRBD2 (6 bases). This CDR3 has 12 amino acids. The germline gives CDR1 GTSNPN, CDR2 SVGIG (reference sequence). V was shortened by 0 bases and J by 4 bases, with 7 bases between the two germline ends.

V usage is TRBV18 and J usage is TRBJ2-2, with TRBD2 matching 12 bases. Looked up from germline, CDR1 is KGHSH and CDR2 is LQKENI. The CDR3 is 16 amino acids. V lost 6 bases and J lost 2; bases outside the gene matches: 4. The CDR3 loop is CASSPGLAGNTGELFF. CDR3 nucleotides: TGTGCCAGCTCTCCCGGACTAGCGGGAAACACCGGGGAGCTGTTTTTT.

CDR3 region: CASSQDRGSSSQYF. The CDR3 DNA sequence: TGTGCCAGCAGCCAAGATAGGGGCTCTTCGAGTCAGTACTTC. This sequence joins TRBV14 and TRBJ2-7; perhaps TRBD1 as D (5 bases). The CDR3 covers 14 residues. The V gene's germline CDR1 is SGHDN and CDR2 FVKESK. Trimming cost V 0 bases and J 10 bases, with 16 bases left between them.

The chain uses TRBV24-1 and TRBJ2-2; D unresolved. Trimming took 0 bases from V and 6 from J, leaving 4 bases between them. The CDR3 length is 13 residues. Looked up from germline, CDR1 is KGHDR and CDR2 is SFDVKD. DNA for the CDR3: TGTGCCACCAGTGATTTGTCTCCCGGGGAGCTGTTTTTT. As protein: CATSDLSPGELFF.

V gene TRBV18 combines with J gene TRBJ2-3; 8 nucleotides align to TRBD2. Germline CDR1 and CDR2: KGHSH and LQKENI. The V gene end was trimmed by 5 bases and the J gene end by 6 bases; junction bases not matched to a gene: 7. The CDR3 spans 14 residues. The CDR3 region is CASSTGRALDTQYF. The CDR3 DNA sequence: TGTGCCAGCTCAACCGGGAGGGCCCTGGATACGCAGTATTTT.